Following are 22 T cell receptor beta chains from one sample sequenced in a study of blood T cell repertoires in COVID-19 (dated by TCRdb to 2018 to 2021). Libraries came from the immunoSEQ multiplex PCR assay. TCRdb carries this immuneACCESS record with in-frame sequences only. Its versions omit some clonotypes, under half of them owing to an unresolved V gene in the studies checked, with the rest unexplained. The sample table lists about 200,000 clones, roughly 77% of them with a count of one. The leading ten clones occupy about 17% of the sample. The specimen sequenced was PBMCs or T cells enriched from blood (not recorded which). Source of these receptors: a woman aged 45 to 65 with acute COVID-19.

The gene calls are TRBV19 and TRBJ1-5; D is perhaps TRBD1 (5 bases). The CDR3 is 15 residues long. In germline, CDR1 is LNHDA, CDR2 SQIVND (reference sequence). Trimming pared 0 bases from V and 3 bases from J, leaving 9 bases between. CDR3 nucleotide sequence: TGTGCCAGTAGTATAGAGGGGGGTTTCAATCAGCCCCAGCATTTT. Amino acids: CASSIEGGFNQPQHF.

The J gene is TRBJ1-5, the V gene TRBV4-1; D not resolved. The CDR3 has 14 residues. V lost 0 bases and J 7 bases, leaving 10 bases between the germline ends. Germline CDR1 MGHRA, CDR2 YSYEKL. The CDR3 is CASSQEGGNQPQHF. Here the CDR3 DNA reads TGCGCCAGCAGCCAAGAAGGAGGGAACCAGCCCCAGCATTTT.

The rearrangement joins TRBV3-1 (or the pseudogene TRBV3-2) to TRBJ2-1, with D uncertain. The CDR3 length is 13 residues. Germline CDR1 is LGHDT and CDR2 is YNNKEL (reference sequence). Trimming took off 1 base at V and 5 bases at J, with 6 bases between the two ends. CDR3 sequence: CASSQVGHNEQFF. CDR3 in DNA: TGTGCCAGCAGCCAAGTGGGCCACAATGAGCAGTTCTTC.

In this sample, this clone turned up once. This sequence joins TRBV24-1 and TRBJ2-2; 8 nucleotides align to TRBD2. The V segment lost 6 bases and the J segment 4 bases; nucleotides outside the gene matches: 6. CDR3 length: 15 residues. In germline, CDR1 is KGHDR, CDR2 SFDVKD. CDR3 residues: CATSQGLGGTGELFF. CDR3 in DNA: TGTGCCACCAGTCAGGGACTAGGGGGCACCGGGGAGCTGTTTTTT.

The CDR3 bases are TGTGCCAGCAGTTTATCACAGGGTTGGGCGTACTTC. Translation: CASSLSQGWAYF. The chain employs TRBV12-3 or TRBV12-4 and TRBJ2-4; the D gene is possibly TRBD1 (6 bases). The CDR3 is made up of 12 amino acids. V was clipped by 2 bases and J by 15 bases, with 14 bases between them.

This chain joins TRBV7-8 and TRBJ2-3, with TRBD2 matching 8 bases. Germline V gives CDR1 SGHVS, CDR2 FQNEAQ. The CDR3 covers 16 residues. V gave up 5 bases and J gave up 0 bases; unmatched junction bases: 7. The CDR3: CASSPDSGMSTDTQYF. CDR3 nucleotide sequence: TGTGCCAGCAGCCCCGATAGCGGGATGAGCACAGATACGCAGTATTTT.

The chain is built from TRBV7-3 and TRBJ1-5; TRBD1 might be the D (6 bases). The V end was cut by 4 bases, the J end by 6 bases, with 13 bases between. This CDR3 is 14 amino acids long. CDR1 is SGHTA, CDR2 FQGTGA, per germline. The CDR3 coding sequence is TGTGCCAGCAGCTCGTCAGGGGTAGTTCAGCCCCAGCATTTT. Translated: CASSSSGVVQPQHF.

The rearrangement links TRBV4-1 to TRBJ1-1; TRBD1 agrees at 7 bases. Germline trimming cut 3 bases from V and 5 bases from J; bases unmatched to any gene: 9. CDR1 and CDR2 from the germline V gene are MGHRA and YSYEKL. This CDR3 region has 15 residues. DNA of the CDR3: TGCGCCAGCAGCCACCCCGTGACAGGGAATACTGAAGCTTTCTTT. This sequence encodes CASSHPVTGNTEAFF.

The chain employs TRBV5-1 and TRBJ1-2; no clear D gene. V dropped 4 bases and J dropped 0 bases, with 13 bases sitting between them. Germline V lookup: CDR1 SGHRS, CDR2 YFSETQ. CDR3 length: 15 residues. The CDR3 here is CASSRVEGTNYGYTF. DNA for the CDR3: TGCGCCAGCAGCAGGGTGGAGGGTACTAACTATGGCTACACCTTC.

The chain carries TRBV6-5 and TRBJ1-2; the match to TRBD1 covers 8 bases. Germline CDR1 reads MNHEY; CDR2 reads SVGAGI. This CDR3 contains 12 residues. J lost 2 bases, V lost 10 bases, and 3 bases had no gene match. CDR3 sequence: CATRQGNYGYTF. In DNA form, the CDR3 reads TGTGCCACCAGACAGGGGAACTATGGCTACACCTTC.

By sample share, this clone is large (0.1 to 1%). V and J are TRBV27 and TRBJ1-5; 12 bases line up with TRBD1. The germline gives CDR1 MNHEY, CDR2 SMNVEV (reference sequence). Unmatched junction bases numbered 6, after V lost 5 bases and J lost 7 bases. CDR3 length: 15 amino acids. CDR3 protein: CASSNPGQGAQPQHF. CDR3 DNA sequence: TGTGCCAGCAGTAACCCGGGACAGGGGGCACAGCCCCAGCATTTT.

The V gene is TRBV19, the J gene TRBJ2-7; 9 positions agree with TRBD1. Trimming at V came to 5 bases and at J to 5 bases, leaving 10 bases not matched to a gene. Germline CDR1 reads LNHDA; CDR2 reads SQIVND (reference sequence). The CDR3 has 15 residues. CDR3 in amino acids: CASSSTGQGRHEQYV. The CDR3 DNA reads as TGTGCCAGTAGTTCTACGGGACAGGGACGCCACGAGCAGTACGTC.

This clone was counted at least ten times. The rearrangement links TRBV6-1 to TRBJ1-1, with unresolved D. Germline values: CDR1 MNHNS, CDR2 SASEGT. Trimming took 2 bases from V and 5 from J, leaving 12 bases between them. The CDR3 loop spans 14 amino acids. CDR3 region: CASSERGGRTEAFF. The CDR3 DNA follows: TGTGCCAGCAGTGAACGGGGAGGGAGGACTGAAGCTTTCTTT.

The chain couples TRBV6-2 or TRBV6-3 to TRBJ1-5; perhaps TRBD1 as D (5 bases). Looked up from germline, CDR1 is MNHEY and CDR2 is SVGEGT. The CDR3 consists of 17 residues. Trimming took off 2 bases at V and 2 bases at J, with 16 bases between the two ends. This CDR3 reads CASSYAVIGGGNQPQHF. CDR3 in DNA: TGTGCCAGCAGTTACGCCGTGATCGGGGGAGGCAATCAGCCCCAGCATTTT.

The chain has TRBV6-5 and TRBJ1-1; D ambiguous. Germline CDR1 is MNHEY and CDR2 is SVGAGI. This CDR3 region has 12 residues. Trimming removed 2 bases at V and 6 bases at J, with 7 bases between. Written as DNA, the CDR3 is TGTGCCAGCAGTTACGGAGCTTCTGAAGCTTTCTTT. Encoded protein: CASSYGASEAFF.

V and J are TRBV9 and TRBJ2-5; 9 bases agree with TRBD1. V shed 4 bases and J 5 bases; nucleotides not matched to a gene: 6. Germline V gene sequence: CDR1 SGDLS, CDR2 YYNGEE. The CDR3 loop spans 14 amino acids. The CDR3 spells CASSWGQGDETQYF. For the CDR3, the DNA is TGTGCCAGCAGCTGGGGACAGGGTGACGAGACCCAGTACTTC.

This chain joins TRBV10-3 and TRBJ1-3, with a tentative D call TRBD1 (6 bases). V shed 10 bases and J shed 3 bases, with 13 bases lying between them. CDR3 size: 13 residues. Germline assignment: CDR1 ENHRY and CDR2 SYGVKD. The CDR3 reads CATSQGNGNTIYF. Here the CDR3 DNA reads TGTGCCACCTCACAGGGTAATGGAAACACCATATATTTT.

This chain uses TRBV28 with TRBJ1-2; TRBD1 is a possible D gene (5 bases). In germline, CDR1 is MDHEN, CDR2 SYDVKM. V was cut by 4 bases and J by 4 bases, with 25 bases left in between. The length of the CDR3 is 18 residues. CDR3 DNA: TGTGCCAGCAGTTCCATAGGTCAGGGCGAGGACCTAGGCTATGGCTACACCTTC. Protein: CASSSIGQGEDLGYGYTF.

The rearrangement links TRBV11-3 to TRBJ2-1; 14 nucleotides line up with TRBD2. Germline-derived CDR1 and CDR2 are SGHNT and YENEEA. With V trimmed by 1 base and J by 10 bases, 3 bases remained unmatched. This CDR3 is built from 15 residues. CDR3 nucleotides: TGTGCCAGCAGCTTAGGACTAGCGGGGGGGTCGGAGCAGTTCTTC. This codes for CASSLGLAGGSEQFF.

V and J are TRBV5-6 and TRBJ2-1; D not resolved. CDR1 is SGHDT and CDR2 is YYEEEE in the germline V gene. This CDR3 region has 11 residues. With 4 bases removed from V and 8 bases from J, the gap between germline ends came to 7 bases. CDR3 DNA sequence: TGTGCCAGCAGCCGTCTGTATGAGCAGTTCTTC. This sequence encodes CASSRLYEQFF.

The chain is built from TRBV10-1 and TRBJ1-6; D perhaps matches TRBD1 (5 bases). CDR1 WNHNN and CDR2 SYGVQD come from the germline V gene (reference sequence). The CDR3 consists of 13 residues. V lost 11 bases and J lost 6, with 14 bases in between. The CDR3 DNA reads TGCGCCTCCAGCGGGGCTTCTAATTCACCCCTCCACTTT. Translated, it gives CASSGASNSPLHF.

The V and J genes are TRBV6-5 and TRBJ2-7, with 11 bases that match TRBD2. Germline V gene sequence: CDR1 MNHEY, CDR2 SVGAGI. Germline trimming cut 6 bases from V and 0 bases from J; bases unmatched to any gene: 4. CDR3 size: 15 residues. The CDR3 nucleotides read TGTGCCAGCAGAGAGACTAGCGGGGTCTCCTACGAGCAGTACGTC. It translates to CASRETSGVSYEQYV.